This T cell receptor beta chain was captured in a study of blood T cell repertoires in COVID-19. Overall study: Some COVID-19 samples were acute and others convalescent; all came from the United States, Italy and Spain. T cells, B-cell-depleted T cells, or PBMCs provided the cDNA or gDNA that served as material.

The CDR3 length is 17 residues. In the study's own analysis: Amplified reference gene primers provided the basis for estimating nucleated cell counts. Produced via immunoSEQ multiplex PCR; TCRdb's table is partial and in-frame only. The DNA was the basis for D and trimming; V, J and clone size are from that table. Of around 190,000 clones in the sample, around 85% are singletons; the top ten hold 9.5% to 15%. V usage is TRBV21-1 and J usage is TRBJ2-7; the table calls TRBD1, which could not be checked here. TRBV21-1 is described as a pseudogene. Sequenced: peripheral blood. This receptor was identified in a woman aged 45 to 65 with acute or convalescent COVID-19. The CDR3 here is CASSKMEGAPSSYEQYF. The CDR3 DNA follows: TGTGCCAGCAGCAAAATGGAGGGGGCCCCCTCGTCCTACGAGCAGTACTTC.